This T cell receptor (beta chain) was recorded in a study of blood T cell repertoires in COVID-19. Study details: The samples span acute and convalescent COVID-19 from the United States, Italy and Spain.

Germline values: CDR1 SNHLY, CDR2 FYNNEI. This CDR3 region has 16 residues. The V segment lost 3 bases and the J segment 5 bases; nucleotides outside the gene matches: 12. Authors' methods: Counts of nucleated cells, estimated from reference gene primer amplification, were obtained. Clones were sequenced by immunoSEQ multiplex PCR, and TCRdb holds only the in-frame ones, with some missing. V, J and clone size were drawn from that table, and D and trimming were deduced from the DNA. The repertoire includes around 83,000 clones, around nine tenths of them detected once, and under 8.5% sits in the top ten.

The sequenced sample consisted of peripheral blood. The chain carries TRBV2 and TRBJ2-5; 7 bases agree with TRBD2. The TCR was taken from a man older than 75 with active or convalescent COVID-19. CDR3 coding DNA: TGTGCCAGCAGTGACGCCGTGGGGGGGTTAGGCGAGACCCAGTACTTC. This codes for CASSDAVGGLGETQYF.